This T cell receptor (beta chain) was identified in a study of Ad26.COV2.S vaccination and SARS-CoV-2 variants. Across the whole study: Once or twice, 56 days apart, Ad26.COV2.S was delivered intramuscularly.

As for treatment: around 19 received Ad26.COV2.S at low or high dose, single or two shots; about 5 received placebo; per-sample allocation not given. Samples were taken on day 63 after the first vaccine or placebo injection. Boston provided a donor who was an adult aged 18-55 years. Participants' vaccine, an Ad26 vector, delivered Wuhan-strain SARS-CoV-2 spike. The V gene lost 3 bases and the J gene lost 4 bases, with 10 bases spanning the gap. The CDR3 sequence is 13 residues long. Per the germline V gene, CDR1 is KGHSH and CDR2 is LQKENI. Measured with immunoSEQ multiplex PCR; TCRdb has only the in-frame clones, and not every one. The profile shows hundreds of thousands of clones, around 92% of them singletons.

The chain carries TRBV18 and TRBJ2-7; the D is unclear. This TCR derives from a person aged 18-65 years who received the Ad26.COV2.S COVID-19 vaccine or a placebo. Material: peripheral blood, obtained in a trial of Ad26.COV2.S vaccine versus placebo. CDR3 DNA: TGTGCCAGCTCACCGGGCCAGTTATACGAGCAGTACTTC. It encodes CASSPGQLYEQYF.